Listed here is a single T cell receptor beta chain. Its antigen has not been determined. No base quality values were provided; no much bigger clone lies one nucleotide off. The CDR3 regions of human TCRbeta chains were subjected to immunosequencing. The authors' analysis ran thus. TCRs in the repertoires were matched against a reference library of SARS-CoV-2-specific TCRs that had been generated with the MIRA antigen-specificity platform. Breadth meant the fraction of unique TCRs that were SARS-CoV-2-associated, whereas depth meant the fraction of total T cells that were SARS-CoV-2-associated. Using the MIRA data, each spike-specific TCR was assigned both to the spike region to which the TCR was reactive and to a CD4 or CD8 class. Log10-transformed breadth and depth values were compared by one-way ANOVA with Sidak's multiple comparisons tests. Sourced from immuneACCESS, this table was stored by TCRdb with only in-frame sequences that have V and J called. A share of the clones is absent; for the studies checked, an unresolved V gene accounts for under half, and the remainder has no known explanation. D and trimming come from the DNA, and the V and J calls and clone size come from that table. This sample gives roughly 180,000 clones in total; 85% to 95% of them show up just once. The biggest ten clones account for under 1.1% of the sample.

This specimen's time point label, per the study, means: about 28 days (+/-7) after the second vaccine dose. The sample's treatment or condition label, in plain terms: meningococcal conjugate vaccine given as trial control. Vaccinee samples were obtained from the UK trials COV001 and COV002, which included a single-blind randomized controlled phase 2/3 trial of AZD1222 (ChAdOx1 nCoV-19) in healthy adults. Trial participant PBMC samples were collected at day 0 and day 28 after the second dose for TCRbeta chain sequencing. The sample belongs to a study of T cell responses to AZD1222 COVID-19 vaccine (dated by TCRdb to about 2021). Context from the whole study: TCR sequencing covered some 240 trial participants: 200 to 220 given two doses of AZD1222 and approximately 26 given two doses of MenACWY control vaccine. Enrollment into the trials was organized by age into subgroups of 18-55, 56-69 and 70-plus years, and those subgroups contained approximately 150, 30 and 60 TCR-sequenced participants, respectively. What the study reported, not specific to this receptor: Participants were mostly white British, with more females than males. The authors suggested clonal diversity may have been underestimated. A significant rise in spike-specific TCR breadth and depth was observed after two AZD1222 doses relative to day 0 and relative to MenACWY recipients. Because no day 14 peak-response samples were available, repertoires were characterized only after the peak T cell response. Reportedly, close to half of the unique spike-specific TCRs recognized epitopes lying outside the regions that are mutated in the B.1.351 and B.1.1.7 variants. CD4 TCRs associated with the vaccine covered the entire spike protein, and the dominant responses were in regions 160-218 and 743-854. In the small 56-69-year group, the increase in depth fell short of significance, most likely because of low power. Only a handful of AZD1222 recipients were SARS-CoV-2 seropositive at baseline, limiting conclusions about previously exposed vaccinees.

Deletion took 5 bases off V and 3 bases off J, with a span of 16 bases between the germline ends. The cysteine opens and the phenylalanine closes a CDR3 of 15 amino acids. Left in the record is the CDR3 DNA by itself, 45 bases read in frame from the first base. The CDR1 and CDR2 encoded by the germline V gene are SGHTA and FQGTGA. The receptor was isolated from an adult who received the MenACWY meningococcal vaccine as a control. Recombination linked TRBV7-3 to TRBJ1-1; the D region possibly corresponds to TRBD1 (6 bases align). This specimen was peripheral blood, taken 28 days after the second dose of the MenACWY control vaccine. The CDR3 amino acid sequence is: CASSPWGTSDTEAFF. The sequence in DNA is TGTGCCAGCAGCCCATGGGGGACATCAGACACTGAAGCTTTCTTT. With the rest looked up from the reference TRBV7-3 and TRBJ1-1 genes rather than sequenced, the full variable domain is GAGVSQTPSNKVTEKGKYVELRCDPISGHTALYWYRQSLGQGPEFLIYFQGTGAADDSGLPNDRFFAVRPEGSVSTLKIQRTERGDSAVYLCASSPWGTSDTEAFFGQGTRLTVV.